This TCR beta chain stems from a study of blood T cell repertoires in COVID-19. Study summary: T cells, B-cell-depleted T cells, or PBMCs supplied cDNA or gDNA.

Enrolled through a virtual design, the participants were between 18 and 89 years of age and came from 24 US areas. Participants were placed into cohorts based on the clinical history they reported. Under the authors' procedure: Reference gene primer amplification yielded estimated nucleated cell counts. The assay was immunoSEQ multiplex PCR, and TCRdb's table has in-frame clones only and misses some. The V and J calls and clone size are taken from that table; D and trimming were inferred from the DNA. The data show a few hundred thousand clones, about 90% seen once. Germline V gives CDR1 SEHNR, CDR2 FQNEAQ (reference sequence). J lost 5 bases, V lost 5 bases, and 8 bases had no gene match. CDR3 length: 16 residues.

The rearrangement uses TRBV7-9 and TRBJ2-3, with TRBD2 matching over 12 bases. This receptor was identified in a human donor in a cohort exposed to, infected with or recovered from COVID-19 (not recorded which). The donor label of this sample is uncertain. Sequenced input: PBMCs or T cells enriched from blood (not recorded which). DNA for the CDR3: TGTGCCAGCAGCGTCTCTAGCGGGGGGGCGGGAGATACGCAGTATTTT. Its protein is CASSVSSGGAGDTQYF.